These 30 T cell receptor beta chains were sequenced from one sample in a study of neurological immune-mediated disorders. TCRdb recomputed calls from the 5' RACE reads with MiXCR, one row per CDR3 protein. This table has over 55,000 distinct CDR3 sequences, 10% appearing once. Stated time point: longitudinal time-point 1 (baseline). Sample: PBMCs. Receptors were obtained from a man aged 25-45 years in good health.

This clonotype occurred many times. The chain links TRBV28 to TRBJ2-7; 9 bases map to TRBD1. In germline, CDR1 is MDHEN, CDR2 SYDVKM. The J segment lost 3 bases and the V segment lost 5 bases, leaving 5 bases of the junction unmatched. This CDR3 has 14 residues. The CDR3 DNA is TGTGCCAGCAGTCCCGGGGGACAGGGCTACGAGCAGTACTTC. Its translation is CASSPGGQGYEQYF.

Ten or more counts support this clonotype. Written as DNA, the CDR3 is TGTGCCAGCAGCCCCGGAGGGACAGGGGGCCGGCAGTACTTC. It yields the protein CASSPGGTGGRQYF. The chain recombines TRBV3-1 with TRBJ2-7, with 12 bases identical to TRBD1. After removal of 4 bases from V and 9 bases from J, the junction contained 7 bases not matched to a gene. Germline CDR1 is LGHDT and CDR2 is YNNKEL (reference sequence). This CDR3 contains 14 residues.

The chain is built from TRBV7-6 and TRBJ2-3; 12 positions agree with TRBD2. The CDR3 loop spans 15 amino acids. The junction had 2 bases not matched to a gene; V was cut back by 5 bases and J by 2 bases. Germline V CDR1 and CDR2: SGHVS, FNYEAQ. The CDR3 DNA reads TGTGCCAGCAGCCCTAGCGGGAGGGCCACAGATACGCAGTATTTT. It codes for CASSPSGRATDTQYF.

This clonotype was observed at least ten times. The rearrangement joins TRBV5-1 to TRBJ2-3, with a possible D match to TRBD1 (6 bases). The length of the CDR3 is 15 residues. Germline values: CDR1 SGHRS, CDR2 YFSETQ. V lost 3 bases and J lost 6, with 17 bases in between. CDR3 DNA sequence: TGCGCCAGCAGCTCTCGGACAGCCGGTGGGGATACGCAGTATTTT. It encodes CASSSRTAGGDTQYF. Supplemented by reference TRBV5-1 and TRBJ2-3, the full variable domain reads KAGVTQTPRYLIKTRGQQVTLSCSPISGHRSVSWYQQTPGQGLQFLFEYFSETQRNKGNFPGRFSGRQFSNSRSEMNVSTLELGDSALYLCASSSRTAGGDTQYFGPGTRLTVL.

This clonotype was seen ten or more times. The genes are TRBV12-3 or TRBV12-4 and TRBJ1-2, with D unresolved. Trimming took 6 bases from V and 0 from J, leaving 8 bases between them. This CDR3 comprises 13 residues. This chain's CDR3 is CASRPTTNYGYTF. The CDR3 nucleotides are TGTGCCAGCAGGCCGACAACTAACTATGGCTACACCTTC.

In this sample, this clonotype turned up many times. The chain uses TRBV29-1 and TRBJ2-1; possible D gene TRBD2, 6 bases. Looked up from germline, CDR1 is SQVTM and CDR2 is ANQGSEA. The CDR3 length is 13 residues. Trimming left V 4 bases short and J 8 bases short, with 15 bases between. The CDR3, as DNA: TGCAGCGTTGCTGGGAATTGGGGGGATGAGCAGTTCTTC. Translating gives CSVAGNWGDEQFF.

This clonotype was seen ten or more times. The chain recombines TRBV7-2 with TRBJ2-7, with D unclear. V lost 5 bases, J lost 5 bases, and 19 bases lay in between. Per germline, CDR1 SGHTA and CDR2 FQGNSA. The CDR3 spans 15 residues. The CDR3 DNA follows: TGTGCCAGCAGCCTGTCCGGCCTCACTGGGGACGAGCAGTACTTC. Its translation: CASSLSGLTGDEQYF.

The sample holds many counts of this clonotype. The genes are TRBV27 and TRBJ1-1; unclear D gene. Trimming removed 1 base from V and 0 bases from J, with 3 bases in between. The CDR3 is 13 amino acids. Germline V gene data show CDR1 as MNHEY and CDR2 as SMNVEV (reference sequence). Written as DNA, the CDR3 is TGTGCCAGCAGTTTATTTGTGAACACTGAAGCTTTCTTT. Translating gives CASSLFVNTEAFF.

Many counts were recorded for this clonotype. The rearrangement joins TRBV7-2 to TRBJ1-2, with D possibly TRBD1 on 5 matching bases. CDR1 and CDR2 (germline): SGHTA, FQGNSA. V was shortened by 2 bases and J by 3 bases, with 7 bases between the two germline ends. This CDR3 is 13 amino acids long. CDR3 sequence (DNA): TGTGCCAGCAGCTTACAGGGATACTATGGCTACACCTTC. Its translation: CASSLQGYYGYTF. Combining the CDR3 with reference TRBV7-2 and TRBJ1-2 gives the whole variable domain GAGVSQSPSNKVTEKGKDVELRCDPISGHTALYWYRQSLGQGLEFLIYFQGNSAPDKSGLPSDRFSAERTGGSVSTLTIQRTQQEDSAVYLCASSLQGYYGYTFGSGTRLTVV.

In this sample, this clonotype turned up many times. The chain carries TRBV5-6 and TRBJ2-1; 11 bases are shared with TRBD2. Germline assignment: CDR1 SGHDT and CDR2 YYEEEE. The CDR3 has 14 residues. Germline trimming cut 5 bases from V and 8 bases from J; bases unmatched to any gene: 6. CDR3 DNA: TGTGCCAGCAGGCTACTAGCGGGAGCTCATGAGCAGTTCTTC. As protein: CASRLLAGAHEQFF.

At least ten counts were recorded for this clonotype. The V gene is TRBV18, the J gene TRBJ1-5; D unclear. The CDR3 runs to 14 residues. V was shortened by 2 bases and J by 1 base, with 6 bases between the two germline ends. Germline values: CDR1 KGHSH, CDR2 LQKENI. The CDR3 DNA reads as TGTGCCAGCTCACCAGGGTTAAGCAATCAGCCCCAGCATTTT. Translating gives CASSPGLSNQPQHF.

With respect to this clonotype: A junction end diverges from the germline sequence, so it may reflect a read error. The chain has TRBV24-1 and TRBJ2-1; the D is unclear. This CDR3 is built from 15 residues. Per the germline V gene, CDR1 is KGHDR and CDR2 is SFDVKD. CDR3 DNA: TGTGTCACCACCCTGGGTCAACCAGGCGATGGTGAGCAGTTCTTC. Protein: CVTTLGQPGDGEQFF.

This clonotype has at least ten counts. The chain links TRBV5-1 to TRBJ1-5; D possibly corresponds to TRBD1 (5 bases). The V end was cut by 4 bases, the J end by 0 bases, with 17 bases between. The CDR3 covers 17 residues. CDR1 and CDR2 from the germline V gene are SGHRS and YFSETQ. CDR3 region: CASSPGTVTNSNQPQHF. Written as DNA, the CDR3 is TGCGCCAGCAGCCCCGGGACCGTCACTAATAGCAATCAGCCCCAGCATTTT.

This rearrangement joins TRBV5-1 to TRBJ2-7; 11 bases agree with TRBD2. CDR1 is SGHRS, CDR2 YFSETQ, per germline. Trimming at V came to 1 base and at J to 0 bases, leaving 6 bases not matched to a gene. The CDR3 consists of 17 residues. The CDR3 sequence is CASSLPSGRPSSYEQYF. Here the CDR3 DNA reads TGCGCCAGCAGCTTGCCTAGCGGGAGGCCTAGCTCCTACGAGCAGTACTTC. The full variable domain, completed using reference TRBV5-1 and TRBJ2-7, is KAGVTQTPRYLIKTRGQQVTLSCSPISGHRSVSWYQQTPGQGLQFLFEYFSETQRNKGNFPGRFSGRQFSNSRSEMNVSTLELGDSALYLCASSLPSGRPSSYEQYFGPGTRLTVT.

This clonotype was counted many times. This chain links TRBV11-1 with TRBJ2-1; no reliable D call. The CDR3 is made up of 13 amino acids. Germline V gene lookup returns CDR1 SGHAT and CDR2 FQDESV (reference sequence). V was clipped by 5 bases and J by 9 bases, with 14 bases between them. The CDR3 region is CASSRSDPVEQFF. In DNA, the CDR3 is TGTGCCAGCAGCCGATCCGACCCGGTTGAGCAGTTCTTC.

This clonotype was seen many times. V is TRBV3-1 and J is TRBJ2-1; 9 bases map to TRBD2. The germline CDR1 and CDR2 sequences are LGHDT and YNNKEL (reference sequence). The CDR3 has 15 amino acids. Germline trimming cut 3 bases from V and 5 bases from J; bases unmatched to any gene: 5. The CDR3 here is CASSHPGLANNEQFF. In DNA form, the CDR3 reads TGTGCCAGCAGCCACCCGGGACTAGCTAACAATGAGCAGTTCTTC.

At least ten counts were recorded for this clonotype. V is TRBV3-1 and J is TRBJ1-5; a weak D match, TRBD1 (5 bases). Trimming took off 1 base at V and 7 bases at J, with 11 bases between the two ends. The CDR3 totals 14 residues. The germline V gene has CDR1 LGHDT and CDR2 YNNKEL (reference sequence). The DNA for the CDR3 is TGTGCCAGCAGCCAAGTTACTGGGACGCAGCCCCAGCATTTT. Its protein is CASSQVTGTQPQHF.

The sample holds many counts of this clonotype. This chain connects TRBV4-1 to TRBJ2-5; TRBD1 agrees at 11 bases. This CDR3 region has 16 residues. V lost 1 base and J lost 5; bases outside the gene matches: 6. Per the germline V gene, CDR1 is MGHRA and CDR2 is YSYEKL. The CDR3: CASSQVGQGASETQYF. For the CDR3, the DNA is TGCGCCAGCAGCCAAGTTGGACAGGGGGCGAGTGAGACCCAGTACTTC.

This clonotype was seen more than once but under ten times. The chain is built from TRBV30 and TRBJ1-1; D unclear. V dropped 4 bases and J dropped 0 bases, with 6 bases sitting between them. The CDR3 sequence is 12 residues long. In germline, CDR1 is GTSNPN, CDR2 SVGIG (reference sequence). DNA of the CDR3: TGTGCCTGGATAAGGGTGAACACTGAAGCTTTCTTT. Amino acids: CAWIRVNTEAFF.

At least ten counts were recorded for this clonotype. The chain links TRBV20-1 to TRBJ2-1, with 8 bases aligning to TRBD2. CDR3 length equals 14 residues. The V gene's germline CDR1 is DFQATT and CDR2 SNEGSKA (reference sequence). V dropped 0 bases and J dropped 9; count of bases not matched to a gene: 7. The CDR3 DNA reads as TGCAGTGCTAGAGAATCCGGGGGGGAGGGTGAGCAGTTCTTC. Encoded protein: CSARESGGEGEQFF.

At least ten counts were recorded for this clonotype. This rearrangement joins TRBV29-1 to TRBJ2-7, with TRBD2 matching over 8 bases. V dropped 4 bases and J dropped 1; count of bases not matched to a gene: 3. The CDR3 is 13 amino acids. Germline CDR1 SQVTM, CDR2 ANQGSEA. CDR3 loop: CSVAGTRSYEQYF. Here the CDR3 DNA reads TGCAGCGTTGCCGGGACTAGGTCCTACGAGCAGTACTTC.

This clonotype was seen many times. The chain joins TRBV28 to TRBJ1-1; D uncertain. The germline V gene has CDR1 MDHEN and CDR2 SYDVKM. CDR3 length equals 12 residues. Trimming removed 5 bases at V and 8 bases at J, with 12 bases between. Here the CDR3 reads CASSPSAGEAFF. The CDR3 DNA reads TGTGCCAGCAGTCCATCAGCGGGCGAAGCTTTCTTT.

This clonotype was seen many times. J is TRBJ2-5 and V is TRBV3-1; D gene unclear. V lost 0 bases to trimming and J lost 6 bases, with 14 bases between them. The germline V gene has CDR1 LGHDT and CDR2 YNNKEL (reference sequence). The CDR3 loop spans 15 amino acids. CDR3 sequence reads: CASSQEKSSLQTQYF. DNA of the CDR3: TGTGCCAGCAGCCAAGAAAAAAGCAGCTTGCAGACCCAGTACTTC.

This clonotype has a count of ten or more. Here the CDR3 DNA reads TGCGCCAGCAGCCCCCGTTCTCGGGGGGTCGGGCATTACGGGGACAATGAGCAGTTCTTC. This gives the protein CASSPRSRGVGHYGDNEQFF. The chain combines TRBV5-1 with TRBJ2-1; 7 nucleotides match TRBD2. The J segment lost 5 bases and the V segment lost 4 bases, leaving 24 bases of the junction unmatched. CDR3 length: 20 residues. Per the germline V gene, CDR1 is SGHRS and CDR2 is YFSETQ.

This clonotype was recorded many times. The chain carries TRBV9 and TRBJ2-5, with a tentative D call TRBD1 (6 bases). The ends were cut back, 0 bases at V and 3 bases at J, with 12 bases in the middle. This CDR3 has 15 amino acids. The germline CDR1 and CDR2 sequences are SGDLS and YYNGEE. CDR3 sequence: CASSVGRGGEETQYF. CDR3 sequence (DNA): TGTGCCAGCAGCGTAGGGAGAGGGGGAGAAGAGACCCAGTACTTC.

At least ten counts were recorded for this clonotype. The V and J genes are TRBV5-1 and TRBJ2-1, with 11 bases identical to TRBD2. The CDR3 totals 17 residues. V lost 1 base, J lost 5 bases, and 8 bases stayed unmatched. Germline V gene sequence: CDR1 SGHRS, CDR2 YFSETQ. CDR3 DNA sequence: TGCGCCAGCAGCTTGCTAGTTACTAGCGGGAGTCACAATGAGCAGTTCTTC. Translating it yields CASSLLVTSGSHNEQFF.

The table lists this clonotype with a few counts. V usage is TRBV12-3 or TRBV12-4 and J usage is TRBJ2-7; 7 nucleotides agree with TRBD1. The CDR3 has 15 residues. V lost 1 base to trimming and J lost 3 bases; unmatched junction nucleotides: 6. As DNA, the CDR3 is TGTGCCAGCAGTTTAGGAGGGGGCGGTGTCTACGAGCAGTACTTC. Protein product: CASSLGGGGVYEQYF.

This clonotype has a count of ten or more. The chain links TRBV7-2 to TRBJ2-7; D call uncertain. V lost 5 bases, J lost 4 bases, and 18 bases lay in between. The CDR3 length is 15 residues. Per the germline V gene, CDR1 is SGHTA and CDR2 is FQGNSA. The CDR3: CASSLPDTNPYEQYF. The CDR3 bases are TGTGCCAGCAGCCTCCCCGACACAAATCCTTACGAGCAGTACTTC.

This clonotype has a count of ten or more. The chain uses TRBV27 and TRBJ2-1, with 7 bases lining up with TRBD2. The germline CDR1 and CDR2 sequences are MNHEY and SMNVEV (reference sequence). This CDR3 has 13 residues. V lost 6 bases to trimming and J lost 8 bases; unmatched junction nucleotides: 7. In DNA, the CDR3 is TGTGCCAGCAGGAAAGCGGGAAGGGATGAGCAGTTCTTC. This sequence encodes CASRKAGRDEQFF.

This clonotype was detected many times. This chain joins TRBV7-3 and TRBJ1-1; TRBD1 might be the D (6 bases). The ends were cut back, 5 bases at V and 5 bases at J, with 12 bases in the middle. CDR1 and CDR2 from the germline V gene are SGHTA and FQGTGA. The CDR3 extends over 13 amino acids. DNA of the CDR3: TGTGCCAGCAGCCCACAGGGTGGGACTGAAGCTTTCTTT. Its protein product is CASSPQGGTEAFF.